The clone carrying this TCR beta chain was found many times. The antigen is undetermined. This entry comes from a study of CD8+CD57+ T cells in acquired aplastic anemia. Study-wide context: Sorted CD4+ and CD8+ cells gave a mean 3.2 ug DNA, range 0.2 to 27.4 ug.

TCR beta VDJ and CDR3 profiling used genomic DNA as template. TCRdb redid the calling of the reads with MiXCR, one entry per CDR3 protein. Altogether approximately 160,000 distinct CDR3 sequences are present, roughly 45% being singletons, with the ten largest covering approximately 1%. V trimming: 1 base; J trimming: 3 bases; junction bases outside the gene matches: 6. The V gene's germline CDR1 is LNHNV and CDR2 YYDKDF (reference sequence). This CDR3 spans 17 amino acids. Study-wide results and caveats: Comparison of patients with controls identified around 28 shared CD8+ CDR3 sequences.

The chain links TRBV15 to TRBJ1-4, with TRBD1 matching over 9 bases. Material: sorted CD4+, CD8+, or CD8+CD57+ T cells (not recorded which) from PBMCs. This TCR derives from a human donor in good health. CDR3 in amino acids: CATSRARTGAPNEKLFF. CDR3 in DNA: TGTGCCACCAGCAGAGCCCGGACAGGGGCCCCTAATGAAAAACTGTTTTTT.